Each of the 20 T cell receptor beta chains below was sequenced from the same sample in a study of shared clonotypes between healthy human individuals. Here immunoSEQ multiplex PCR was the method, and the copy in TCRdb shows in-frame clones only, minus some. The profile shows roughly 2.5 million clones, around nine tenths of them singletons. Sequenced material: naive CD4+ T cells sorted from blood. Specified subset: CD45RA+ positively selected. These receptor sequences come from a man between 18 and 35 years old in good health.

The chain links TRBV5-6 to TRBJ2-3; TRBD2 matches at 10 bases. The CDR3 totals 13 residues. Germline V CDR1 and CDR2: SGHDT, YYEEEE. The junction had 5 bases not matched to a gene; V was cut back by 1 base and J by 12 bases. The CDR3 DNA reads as TGTGCCAGCAGCTTGATCCTAGCGGGGGACCAGTATTTT. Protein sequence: CASSLILAGDQYF.

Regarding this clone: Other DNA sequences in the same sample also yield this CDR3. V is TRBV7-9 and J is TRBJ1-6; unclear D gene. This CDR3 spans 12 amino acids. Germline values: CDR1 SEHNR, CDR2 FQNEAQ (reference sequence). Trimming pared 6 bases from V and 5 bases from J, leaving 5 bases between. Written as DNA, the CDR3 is TGTGCCAGCAGTCGCGATAATTCACCCCTCCACTTT. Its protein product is CASSRDNSPLHF.

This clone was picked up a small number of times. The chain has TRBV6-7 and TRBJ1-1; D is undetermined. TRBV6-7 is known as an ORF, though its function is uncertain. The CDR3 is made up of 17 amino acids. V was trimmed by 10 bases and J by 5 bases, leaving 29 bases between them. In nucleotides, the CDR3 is TGTGCCACCACACCCGACTTCTGGCGGGGTCGCGGGACTGAAGCTTTCTTT. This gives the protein CATTPDFWRGRGTEAFF.

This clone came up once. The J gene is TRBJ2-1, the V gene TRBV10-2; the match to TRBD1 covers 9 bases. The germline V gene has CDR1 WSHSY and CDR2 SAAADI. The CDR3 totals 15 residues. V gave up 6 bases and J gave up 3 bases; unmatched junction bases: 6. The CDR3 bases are TGCGCCAGCAGCCCCCGGGACAGGGTCTACAATGAGCAGTTCTTC. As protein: CASSPRDRVYNEQFF.

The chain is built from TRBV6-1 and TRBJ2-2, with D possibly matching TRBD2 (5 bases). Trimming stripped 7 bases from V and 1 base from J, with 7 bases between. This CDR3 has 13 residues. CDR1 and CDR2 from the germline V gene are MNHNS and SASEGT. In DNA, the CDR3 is TGTGCCAGCATACTAGGGAACACCGGGGAGCTGTTTTTT. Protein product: CASILGNTGELFF.

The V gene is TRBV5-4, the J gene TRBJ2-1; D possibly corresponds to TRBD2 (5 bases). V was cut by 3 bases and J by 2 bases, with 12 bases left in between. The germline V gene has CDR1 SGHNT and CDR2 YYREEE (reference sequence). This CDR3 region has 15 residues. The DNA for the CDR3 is TGTGCCAGCAGCTCGCGGGTGGTCACCTACAATGAGCAGTTCTTC. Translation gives CASSSRVVTYNEQFF.

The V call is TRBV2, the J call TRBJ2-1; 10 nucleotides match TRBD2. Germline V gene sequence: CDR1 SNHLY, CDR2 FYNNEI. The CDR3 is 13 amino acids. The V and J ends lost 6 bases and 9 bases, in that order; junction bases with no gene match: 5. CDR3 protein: CASRLAGEGEQFF. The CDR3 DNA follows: TGTGCCAGCAGGCTAGCGGGAGAGGGTGAGCAGTTCTTC.

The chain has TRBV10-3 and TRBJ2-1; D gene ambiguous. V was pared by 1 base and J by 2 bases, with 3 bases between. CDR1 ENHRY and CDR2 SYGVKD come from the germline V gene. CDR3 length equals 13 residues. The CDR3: CAISELAYNEQFF. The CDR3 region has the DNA TGTGCCATCAGTGAGTTGGCCTACAATGAGCAGTTCTTC.

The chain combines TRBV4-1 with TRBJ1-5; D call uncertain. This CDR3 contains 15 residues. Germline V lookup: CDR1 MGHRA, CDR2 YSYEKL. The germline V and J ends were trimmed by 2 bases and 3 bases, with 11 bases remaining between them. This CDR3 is CASSQPDGYNQPQHF. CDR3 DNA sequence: TGCGCCAGCAGCCAACCGGACGGGTACAATCAGCCCCAGCATTTT.

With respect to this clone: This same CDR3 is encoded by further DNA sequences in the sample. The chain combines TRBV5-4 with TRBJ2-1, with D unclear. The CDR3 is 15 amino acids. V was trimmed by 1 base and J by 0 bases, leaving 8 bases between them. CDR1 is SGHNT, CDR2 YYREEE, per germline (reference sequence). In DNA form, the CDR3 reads TGTGCCAGCAGCTTGCCCGGAAGCTCCTACAATGAGCAGTTCTTC. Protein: CASSLPGSSYNEQFF.

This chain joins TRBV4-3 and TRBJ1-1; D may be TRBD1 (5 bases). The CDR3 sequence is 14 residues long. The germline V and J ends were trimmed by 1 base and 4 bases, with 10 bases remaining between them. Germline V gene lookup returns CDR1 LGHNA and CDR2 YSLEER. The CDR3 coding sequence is TGCGCCAGCAGCCAAGTAGACAGACCCACTGAAGCTTTCTTT. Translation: CASSQVDRPTEAFF.

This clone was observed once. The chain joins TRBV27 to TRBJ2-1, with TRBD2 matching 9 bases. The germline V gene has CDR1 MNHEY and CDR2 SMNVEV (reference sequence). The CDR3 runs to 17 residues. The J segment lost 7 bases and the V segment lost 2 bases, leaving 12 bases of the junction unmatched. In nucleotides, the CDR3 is TGTGCCAGCAGTTTAATGTGGGGCGGGAGGGCCGGGAATGAGCAGTTCTTC. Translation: CASSLMWGGRAGNEQFF.

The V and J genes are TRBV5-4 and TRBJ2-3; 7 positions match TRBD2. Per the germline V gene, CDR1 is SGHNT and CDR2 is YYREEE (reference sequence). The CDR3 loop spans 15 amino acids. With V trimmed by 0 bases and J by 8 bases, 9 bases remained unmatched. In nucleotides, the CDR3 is TGTGCCAGCAGCTTGGGGCTAGCGGAGATGGGTACGCAGTATTTT. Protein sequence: CASSLGLAEMGTQYF.

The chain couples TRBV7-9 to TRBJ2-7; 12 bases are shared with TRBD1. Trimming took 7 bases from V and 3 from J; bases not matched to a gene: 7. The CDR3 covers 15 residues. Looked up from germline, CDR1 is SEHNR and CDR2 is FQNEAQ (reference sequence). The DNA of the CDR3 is TGTGCCAGCAAAACAGGGACAGGGGGCATCTACGAGCAGTACTTC. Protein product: CASKTGTGGIYEQYF. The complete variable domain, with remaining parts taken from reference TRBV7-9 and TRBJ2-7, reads DTGVSQNPRHKITKRGQNVTFRCDPISEHNRLYWYRQTLGQGPEFLTYFQNEAQLEKSRLLSDRFSAERPKGSFSTLEIQRTEQGDSAMYLCASKTGTGGIYEQYFGPGTRLTVT.

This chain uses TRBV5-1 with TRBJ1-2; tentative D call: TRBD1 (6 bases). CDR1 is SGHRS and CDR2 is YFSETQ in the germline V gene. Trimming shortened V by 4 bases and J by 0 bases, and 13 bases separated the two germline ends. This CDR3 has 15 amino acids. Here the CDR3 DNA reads TGCGCCAGCAGCCCCCAGGCAGGGGCTAACTATGGCTACACCTTC. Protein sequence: CASSPQAGANYGYTF.

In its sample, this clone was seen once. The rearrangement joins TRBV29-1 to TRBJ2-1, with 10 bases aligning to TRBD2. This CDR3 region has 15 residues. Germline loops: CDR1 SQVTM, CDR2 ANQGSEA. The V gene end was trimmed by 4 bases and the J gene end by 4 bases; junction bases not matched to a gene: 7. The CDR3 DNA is TGCAGCGTTGGTGGAGCGGGAGGGCCATACAATGAGCAGTTCTTC. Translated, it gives CSVGGAGGPYNEQFF.

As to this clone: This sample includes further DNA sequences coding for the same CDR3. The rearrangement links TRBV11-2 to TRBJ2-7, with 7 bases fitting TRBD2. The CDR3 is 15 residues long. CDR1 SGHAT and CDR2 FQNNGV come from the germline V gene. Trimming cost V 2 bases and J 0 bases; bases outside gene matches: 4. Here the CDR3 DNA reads TGTGCCAGCAGCTTACGGGGGGAAAGCTCCTACGAGCAGTACTTC. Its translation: CASSLRGESSYEQYF.

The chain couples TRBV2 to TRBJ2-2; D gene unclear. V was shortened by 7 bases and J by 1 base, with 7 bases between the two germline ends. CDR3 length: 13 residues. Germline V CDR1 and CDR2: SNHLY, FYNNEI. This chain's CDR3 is CASTPQNTGELFF. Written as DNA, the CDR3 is TGTGCCAGCACCCCCCAGAACACCGGGGAGCTGTTTTTT.

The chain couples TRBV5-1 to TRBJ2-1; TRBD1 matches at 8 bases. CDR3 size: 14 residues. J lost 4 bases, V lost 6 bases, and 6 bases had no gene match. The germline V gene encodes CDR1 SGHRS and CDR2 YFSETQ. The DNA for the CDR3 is TGCGCCAGCAAAACGACAGGGGAATACAATGAGCAGTTCTTC. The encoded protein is CASKTTGEYNEQFF. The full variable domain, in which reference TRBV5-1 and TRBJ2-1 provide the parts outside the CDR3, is KAGVTQTPRYLIKTRGQQVTLSCSPISGHRSVSWYQQTPGQGLQFLFEYFSETQRNKGNFPGRFSGRQFSNSRSEMNVSTLELGDSALYLCASKTTGEYNEQFFGPGTRLTVL.

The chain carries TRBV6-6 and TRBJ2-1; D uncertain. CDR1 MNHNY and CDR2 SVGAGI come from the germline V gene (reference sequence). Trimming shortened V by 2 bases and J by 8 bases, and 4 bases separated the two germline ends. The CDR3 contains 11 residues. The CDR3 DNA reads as TGTGCCAGCAGTTACGTAGATGAGCAGTTCTTC. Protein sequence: CASSYVDEQFF.